This TCR beta chain was captured by sequencing in a study of blood T cells in healthy people across ages (dated by TCRdb to about 2015). Looking at the study overall: In model experiments, template switching captured roughly one uniquely barcoded TCR beta cDNA molecule for every two T cells. Using deep sequencing normalized with unique cDNA molecular identifiers, the study measured how TCR beta repertoire diversity changes with age. Donors were grouped into four age groups: young (average approximately 16 years), middle-aged (39), aged (around 56) and long-lived (less than 85). Donors of different ages were randomly distributed across sequencing lanes to avoid experimental bias. Using the same blood draw, the study looked at two additional independent replicas of 1 million unique cDNA reads for two donors, one aged 18 to 29 and the other aged 80 or older. Results and caveats for the whole study, not just this receptor: Estimates of total diversity based on one million sequenced T cells were regarded as lower bounds and as underestimates. The percentage of naive T cells measured by flow cytometry correlated strongly with observed TCR beta diversity. The CMV infection status of donors was not known, potentially confounding age-related changes in expanded clonotypes. Bulk unsorted PBMC profiling prevented conclusive comparison of naive and antigen-experienced compartments. As age increased, observed TCR beta diversity per million T cells dropped in a roughly linear way, and a significant reduction was already evident by age about 40. Compared with the aged group, the long-lived group had more naive CD4+ T cells, fewer expanded clones and increased TCR diversity, suggesting age selection.

This clonotype was counted only a few times. It lacks a known antigen. Base qualities are not provided; no much larger clone lies one nucleotide away. Reading from cysteine to phenylalanine, the CDR3 counts 14 amino acids. Kept here is only the CDR3 DNA, which spans 42 bases and is read in frame from base 1. Trimming removed 6 bases from V and 1 base from J, leaving 9 bases between the germline ends. Donors were approximately 42 systemically healthy Caucasian individuals from Russia aged roughly 6 to 90 years. Each donor gave approximately 9.4 milliliters of peripheral blood, drawn into EDTA-treated Vacutainer tubes. Ficoll-Paque density-gradient centrifugation was used to isolate PBMCs, with at least 7 million per sample. Trizol reagent was used to extract total RNA from PBMCs, with at least 5.5 micrograms per sample. For every donor, an aliquot of PBMCs went through flow cytometry to measure the percentages of naive CD45RAhigh/CD27high T cells.

The library was built by means of 5' RACE. The sequencing machine was an Illumina HiSeq 2500. A second about 7 to 11 cycle PCR used a sample-barcoded 5' primer and a J-beta primer mix. Each TCR beta cDNA molecule received a unique molecular identifier from a template-switch 5' adaptor carrying 12 random nucleotides. Each sample yielded at least 2.5 million CDR3-containing paired-end reads. All of the RNA was converted into first-strand cDNA using the Mint cDNA synthesis kit, with a TRBC-specific oligonucleotide serving as the primer. Following uracil-DNA glycosylase treatment, a first 18-cycle PCR with universal primers M1SS and BC2_uni_R was performed on all cDNA. The authors' analysis ran thus. For normalization, 1 million high-quality reads were randomly selected from each sample, with every read carrying a distinct molecular identifier. Reads sharing molecular identifiers were discarded rather than binned into consensus sequences. MiTCR, with a Q25 quality threshold and the strictest error-elimination algorithm, was used for CDR3 identification, clonotype clustering and error correction. A nonparametric unseen species model with Euler transformation was used to estimate a lower bound on total TCR beta diversity. TCRdb ran its own pipeline on the public reads, namely fastp trimming at Q25 and MiXCR clone calling, and kept in-frame beta chains. Each entry is one CDR3 protein sequence, shown with its most common DNA and genes. The V and J calls, along with clone size, are taken from TCRdb and not from the paper's own processing. The sample includes around 1,700,000 distinct CDR3 sequences, with 28% observed a single time. More than 6% of the sample lies in the top ten.

The TCR was taken from a woman in her 30s in good health. The chain is assembled from TRBV12-3 or TRBV12-4 and TRBJ1-4, with no confidently assigned D gene. Sequenced input: blood. The DNA sequence is TGTGCCAGCAGCCCGTCCGGAACTAATGAAAAACTGTTTTTT. Its translation is CASSPSGTNEKLFF.